This TCR beta chain was documented in a study of blood T cell repertoires in COVID-19. Germline V lookup: CDR1 SGDLS, CDR2 YYNGEE. V trimming: 4 bases; J trimming: 3 bases; junction bases outside the gene matches: 9. CDR3 length equals 16 residues. The table came from immunoSEQ multiplex PCR; TCRdb's copy has only in-frame clones and leaves some out. Among around 81,000 clones listed, more than 75% were seen once. This clonotype was sampled from a human donor in a cohort sampled during active COVID-19. Sequences were obtained from peripheral blood. The chain is built from TRBV9 and TRBJ1-5; 8 nucleotides align to TRBD1. CDR3 bases: TGTGCCAGCAGCCGATACGACAGGGGCCACAATCAGCCCCAGCATTTT. Its protein is CASSRYDRGHNQPQHF.